The clone carrying this T cell receptor beta chain appeared many times. As yet, its antigen is unknown. This sample is drawn from a study of breast tumors, draining lymph nodes, adjacent tissues. TCRdb reprocessed the multiplex PCR reads via MiXCR and lists one record per CDR3 protein. Of 70,000 to 95,000 distinct CDR3 sequences listed, roughly 19% are singletons. Germline V gives CDR1 SGHDN, CDR2 FVKESK. V dropped 2 bases and J dropped 3; count of bases not matched to a gene: 11. The length of the CDR3 is 19 residues. General study results and limits: Tumor repertoires ranked between lymph nodes and nontumor tissue in diversity, with V and J gene preferences.

Breast cancer patients provided tissue from their axillary draining lymph nodes. The chain links TRBV14 to TRBJ2-1; 12 positions agree with TRBD2. Sequencing used axillary lymph node tissue. The receptor was derived from a female donor with breast cancer. Some clones in this sample may be carry-over from other donors' samples. CDR3 residues: CASSQPPSSSGRDYNEQFF. CDR3 in DNA: TGTGCCAGCAGCCAACCGCCGTCATCTAGCGGGAGGGACTACAATGAGCAGTTCTTC.